The entry below gives a single TCR beta chain sequence along with its context. This entry comes from a study of blood T cell repertoires in COVID-19. Study background: From the United States, Italy and Spain came samples of acute and convalescent COVID-19. In each case, the material was cDNA or gDNA derived from T cells, B-cell-depleted T cells, or PBMCs.

Method: immunoSEQ multiplex PCR; TCRdb's copy keeps in-frame clones and lacks some. The table has roughly 250,000 clones, about nine tenths seen once; the top ten hold roughly 7%. This CDR3 has 16 amino acids. V was clipped by 2 bases and J by 1 base; unmatched bases: 7. Germline CDR1 and CDR2: SGHNT and YYREEE (reference sequence). The chain couples TRBV5-4 to TRBJ2-5; TRBD1 aligns across 8 bases. The sequence derives from a man aged 60-69 years who had recovered from COVID-19. Sequences were obtained from peripheral blood. The CDR3 coding sequence is TGTGCCAGCAGCTTAGGACTAACAGGGGGCCAAGAGACCCAGTACTTC. Translating gives CASSLGLTGGQETQYF.